This TCR beta chain derives from a study of blood T cell repertoires in COVID-19. This CDR3 contains 14 residues. The junction had 9 bases not matched to a gene; V was cut back by 6 bases and J by 4 bases. Germline lookup yields CDR1 MNHEY and CDR2 SMNVEV (reference sequence). Clones were read by immunoSEQ multiplex PCR, and TCRdb kept only the in-frame ones, dropping some. Counted here are a few hundred thousand clones, more than 75% occurring once; the ten biggest clones make up approximately 0.93%. The rearrangement joins TRBV27 to TRBJ2-7; 7 bases are shared with TRBD1. This receptor was taken from a woman aged 25 to 45 who had recovered from COVID-19. Material: PBMCs or T cells enriched from blood (not recorded which). This CDR3 is CASRLDRQAYEQYF. The CDR3, as DNA: TGTGCCAGCAGATTGGACAGGCAGGCATACGAGCAGTACTTC.